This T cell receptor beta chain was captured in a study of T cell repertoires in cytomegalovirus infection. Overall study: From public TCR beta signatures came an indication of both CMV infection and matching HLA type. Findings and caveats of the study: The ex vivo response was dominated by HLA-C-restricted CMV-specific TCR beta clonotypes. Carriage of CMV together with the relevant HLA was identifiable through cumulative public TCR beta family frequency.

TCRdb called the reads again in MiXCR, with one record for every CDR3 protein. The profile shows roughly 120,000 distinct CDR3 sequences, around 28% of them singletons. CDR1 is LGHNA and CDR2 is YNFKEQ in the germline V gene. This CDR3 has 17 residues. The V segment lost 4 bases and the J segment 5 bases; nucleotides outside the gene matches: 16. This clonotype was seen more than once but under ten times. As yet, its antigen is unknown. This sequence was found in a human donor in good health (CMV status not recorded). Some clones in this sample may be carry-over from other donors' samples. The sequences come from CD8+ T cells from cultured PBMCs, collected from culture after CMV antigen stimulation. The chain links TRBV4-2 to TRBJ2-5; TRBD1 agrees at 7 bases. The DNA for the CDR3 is TGTGCCAGCAGCCCGAACGATGACAGGGTGATAGGTGAGACCCAGTACTTC. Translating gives CASSPNDDRVIGETQYF.